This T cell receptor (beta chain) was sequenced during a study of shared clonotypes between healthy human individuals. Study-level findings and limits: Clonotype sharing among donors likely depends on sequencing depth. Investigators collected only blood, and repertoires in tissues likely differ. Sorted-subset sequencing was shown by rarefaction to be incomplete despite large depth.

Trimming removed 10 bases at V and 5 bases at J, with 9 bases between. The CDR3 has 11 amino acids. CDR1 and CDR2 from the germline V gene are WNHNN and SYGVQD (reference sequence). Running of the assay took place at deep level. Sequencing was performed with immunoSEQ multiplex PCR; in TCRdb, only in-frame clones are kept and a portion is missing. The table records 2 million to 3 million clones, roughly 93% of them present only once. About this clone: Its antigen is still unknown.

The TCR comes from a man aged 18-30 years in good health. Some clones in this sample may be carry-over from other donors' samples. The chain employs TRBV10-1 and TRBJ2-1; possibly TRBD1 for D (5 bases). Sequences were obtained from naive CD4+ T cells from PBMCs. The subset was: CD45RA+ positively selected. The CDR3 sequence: CATRANNEQFF. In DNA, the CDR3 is TGCGCCACCAGGGCGAACAATGAGCAGTTCTTC.